One and the same sample provided the 4 T cell receptor beta chains below, sequenced in a study of Graves' ophthalmopathy and Graves' hyperthyroidism. CDR3 regions of TCR beta were amplified from RNA transcripts. In the first round, RT-PCR was carried out with HTBI primers, and a multiplex PCR formed the second round. From the multiplex PCR reads, TCRdb called clonotypes with MiXCR, one entry per CDR3 protein. The sample consists of 500,000 to 700,000 distinct CDR3 sequences, roughly 40% of them appearing once. The source material was peripheral blood or thyroid tissue (not recorded which). The receptors here all came from an adult man with Graves' hyperthyroidism.

This clonotype was counted ten times or more. The chain is built from TRBV19 and TRBJ1-2, with TRBD1 matching 10 bases. V was clipped by 4 bases and J by 8 bases; unmatched bases: 4. Germline V lookup: CDR1 LNHDA, CDR2 SQIVND (reference sequence). CDR3 length equals 13 residues. The CDR3: CASSRQGAPGYTF. CDR3 coding DNA: TGTGCCAGTAGTAGACAGGGGGCGCCGGGCTACACCTTC.

This clonotype was seen many times. The gene calls are TRBV20-1 and TRBJ2-7; TRBD1 matches 8 bases. The CDR3 is made up of 13 amino acids. The V and J ends lost 4 bases and 6 bases, in that order; junction bases with no gene match: 8. The germline V gene encodes CDR1 DFQATT and CDR2 SNEGSKA (reference sequence). CDR3 sequence reads: CSAITGQGAEQYF. The CDR3 nucleotides are TGCAGTGCTATAACCGGACAGGGTGCCGAGCAGTACTTC.

The rearrangement joins TRBV11-3 to TRBJ2-5; 8 nucleotides agree with TRBD2. Germline V lookup: CDR1 SGHNT, CDR2 YENEEA. V trimming: 5 bases; J trimming: 0 bases; junction bases outside the gene matches: 11. This CDR3 region has 17 residues. The CDR3, as DNA: TGTGCCAGCAGCCAGTTGGGTAGCGGGGAGTACCAAGAGACCCAGTACTTC. Its translation is CASSQLGSGEYQETQYF.

The CDR3 DNA follows: TGCGCCAGCAGTGAAGCGCTTAGGGGGCGCGGCTACACCTTC. It yields the protein CASSEALRGRGYTF. This chain connects TRBV10-2 to TRBJ1-2; 7 nucleotides align to TRBD1. The J segment lost 8 bases and the V segment lost 3 bases, leaving 9 bases of the junction unmatched. The CDR3 totals 14 residues. Germline CDR1 WSHSY, CDR2 SAAADI.